This is a list of T cell receptor beta chains from one sample in a study of blood T cell repertoires in COVID-19. This table comes from immunoSEQ multiplex PCR, and its TCRdb copy is limited to in-frame clones, with some not included. The sample consists of 210,000 or so clones, more than 80% of them appearing once. The sequencing input was peripheral blood. Every receptor here comes from an elderly woman with COVID-19, enrolled during active disease. Each CDR3 is given with its conserved first and last residue. D genes are given only for firm matches. Clone size, where shown, is once, few, many, or a class for clones that have expanded.

v_call	clone_size	j_call	d_call	cdr3_aa	cdr3_nt
TRBV2	-	TRBJ1-4	-	CASRGVHLTLFF	TGTGCCAGCAGAGGGGTTCACTTAACACTGTTTTTT
TRBV5-1	-	TRBJ2-7	TRBD2	CASSYWGGTSYEQYF	TGCGCCAGCTCCTACTGGGGGGGAACATCCTACGAGCAGTACTTC
TRBV29-1	-	TRBJ2-3	TRBD2	CSVVAGGWTDTQYF	TGCAGCGTTGTAGCGGGGGGGTGGACAGATACGCAGTATTTT
TRBV6-5	once	TRBJ2-1	TRBD2	CASSYSGGGREFF	TGTGCCAGCAGTTACTCTGGGGGGGGAAGGGAGTTCTTC
TRBV9	-	TRBJ2-2	-	CASQTGQNTGELFF	TGTGCCAGCCAGACAGGCCAGAACACCGGGGAGCTGTTTTTT
TRBV5-1	-	TRBJ1-6	-	CASSSEGASSPLHF	TGCGCCAGCAGCTCCGAGGGAGCTAGTTCACCCCTCCACTTT
TRBV11-3	-	TRBJ1-2	-	CASSLGGSSGYTF	TGTGCCAGCAGCTTAGGGGGCAGCTCGGGCTACACCTTC
TRBV7-3	-	TRBJ2-1	TRBD1	CASTTQTGVEQFF	TGTGCCAGCACCACCCAGACAGGGGTTGAGCAGTTCTTC
TRBV6-5	-	TRBJ2-1	TRBD1	CASRDRVGNEQFF	TGTGCCAGCAGGGACAGGGTTGGCAATGAGCAGTTCTTC
TRBV15	-	TRBJ1-1	-	CATRPGSTNTEAFF	TGTGCCACCAGACCAGGGTCCACGAACACTGAAGCTTTCTTT
TRBV10-3	-	TRBJ2-3	-	CAISEGGNEEQYF	TGTGCCATCAGTGAGGGGGGGAACGAAGAGCAGTATTTT
TRBV10-3	once	TRBJ2-1	-	CAISEGVGSGESYNEQFF	TGTGCCATCAGTGAAGGCGTCGGCTCAGGGGAAAGCTACAATGAGCAGTTCTTC
TRBV2	-	TRBJ2-2	TRBD1	CASKQGASNTGELFF	TGTGCCAGCAAGCAGGGGGCTTCCAACACCGGGGAGCTGTTTTTT
TRBV15	-	TRBJ2-1	-	CATSRGKWEGGNEQFF	TGTGCCACCAGCAGAGGGAAATGGGAGGGGGGCAATGAGCAGTTCTTC